The 14 T cell receptor beta chains below all came from one sample that was sequenced in a study of OX40 agonist ivuxolimab in advanced cancers. The repertoire was sequenced with immunoSEQ multiplex PCR; TCRdb's copy has only in-frame clones and lacks some. Of 100,000 or so clones in the sample, 95% to 96% were seen once. The material sequenced was CD4+ or CD8+ T cells sorted from blood, taken in a trial of the OX40 agonist ivuxolimab. The receptors were sampled from an adult with an advanced solid tumor such as melanoma, head and neck, liver or kidney cancer.

The chain joins TRBV5-6 to TRBJ2-7; the D is unclear. Trimming stripped 2 bases from V and 7 bases from J, with 10 bases between. This CDR3 is 12 amino acids long. Germline assignment: CDR1 SGHDT and CDR2 YYEEEE. The chain's CDR3 is CASSLRLLEQYF. CDR3 nucleotide sequence: TGTGCCAGCAGCTTACGCCTCCTGGAGCAGTACTTC.

The gene calls are TRBV4-3 and TRBJ2-1; D remains unclear. V was clipped by 6 bases and J by 10 bases, with 4 bases between them. CDR1 and CDR2 from the germline V gene are LGHNA and YSLEER. The CDR3 loop spans 9 amino acids. The CDR3 sequence: CASRREQFF. The DNA for the CDR3 is TGCGCCAGCAGACGAGAGCAGTTCTTC.

V gene TRBV19 combines with J gene TRBJ2-1, with TRBD2 matching 12 bases. The trim removed 4 bases at V and 6 bases at J, leaving 4 bases unmatched. Germline CDR1 LNHDA, CDR2 SQIVND (reference sequence). This CDR3 contains 15 residues. CDR3 region: CASSTGLAGLNEQFF. The DNA of the CDR3 is TGTGCCAGTAGTACGGGACTAGCGGGTCTCAATGAGCAGTTCTTC.

J is TRBJ2-2 and V is TRBV9, with no clear D. CDR3 length: 13 residues. V lost 4 bases to trimming and J lost 0 bases, with 4 bases between them. CDR1 and CDR2 from the germline V gene are SGDLS and YYNGEE. The CDR3 sequence: CASSFPNTGELFF. The CDR3 region has the DNA TGTGCCAGCAGCTTCCCGAACACCGGGGAGCTGTTTTTT.

V is TRBV27 and J is TRBJ2-7; TRBD1 matches at 8 bases. Germline V gives CDR1 MNHEY, CDR2 SMNVEV (reference sequence). Trimming took 6 bases from V and 3 from J; bases not matched to a gene: 7. The CDR3 covers 14 residues. The CDR3 reads CASRMDRDHYEQYF. In DNA, the CDR3 is TGTGCCAGCAGAATGGACAGGGATCACTACGAGCAGTACTTC.

Written as DNA, the CDR3 is TGTGCCAGCAGCATCGGAGGTACGCAGTATTTT. It encodes CASSIGGTQYF. The chain is built from TRBV11-1 and TRBJ2-3, with a weak D call TRBD2 (5 bases). Germline loops: CDR1 SGHAT, CDR2 FQDESV (reference sequence). The CDR3 extends over 11 amino acids. V was trimmed by 5 bases and J by 8 bases, leaving 8 bases between them.

The chain carries TRBV11-2 and TRBJ1-1; TRBD1 aligns across 7 bases. V lost 5 bases to trimming and J lost 4 bases; unmatched junction nucleotides: 7. This CDR3 has 14 amino acids. Germline V gives CDR1 SGHAT, CDR2 FQNNGV. DNA of the CDR3: TGTGCCAGCAGCCCAAGACAGGGACTCACTGAAGCTTTCTTT. Translation gives CASSPRQGLTEAFF.

V and J are TRBV15 and TRBJ2-1, with 9 bases identical to TRBD1. V gave up 5 bases and J gave up 5 bases; unmatched junction bases: 7. In germline, CDR1 is LNHNV, CDR2 YYDKDF (reference sequence). This CDR3 comprises 15 residues. CDR3 loop: CATSPDRGPNNEQFF. The CDR3 DNA is TGTGCCACCAGCCCGGACAGGGGACCGAACAATGAGCAGTTCTTC.

As to this clone: Within the sample, other DNA sequences also encode this same CDR3. J is TRBJ1-5 and V is TRBV28; 8 bases line up with TRBD1. Trimming at V came to 2 bases and at J to 5 bases, leaving 2 bases not matched to a gene. Germline V gene sequence: CDR1 MDHEN, CDR2 SYDVKM. The CDR3 has 14 amino acids. CDR3 loop: CASSLQGADQPQHF. The CDR3 DNA follows: TGTGCCAGCAGTTTACAGGGGGCGGATCAGCCCCAGCATTTT.

The rearrangement joins TRBV27 to TRBJ1-1, with TRBD1 matching 7 bases. The CDR3 totals 12 residues. The germline gives CDR1 MNHEY, CDR2 SMNVEV (reference sequence). Trimming took 5 bases from V and 7 from J; bases not matched to a gene: 4. CDR3 sequence (DNA): TGTGCCAGCAGTCAACGACAGGGTGAAGCTTTCTTT. Protein: CASSQRQGEAFF.

The chain's CDR3 is CASSLGSSVWGNEQFF. In nucleotides, the CDR3 is TGCGCCAGCAGCTTGGGTTCTAGCGTGTGGGGCAATGAGCAGTTCTTC. The chain joins TRBV5-1 to TRBJ2-1; possibly TRBD2 for D (6 bases). The CDR3 covers 16 residues. V lost 0 bases and J lost 6, with 16 bases in between. The germline gives CDR1 SGHRS, CDR2 YFSETQ.

This clone turned up a few times. The genes are TRBV4-1 and TRBJ1-1; D remains unclear. The CDR3 totals 15 residues. Trimming left V 8 bases short and J 0 bases short, with 16 bases between. Germline V gene sequence: CDR1 MGHRA, CDR2 YSYEKL. CDR3 in amino acids: CASEPVLEMNTEAFF. The DNA for the CDR3 is TGCGCCAGCGAACCTGTTTTGGAGATGAACACTGAAGCTTTCTTT.

The chain has TRBV19 and TRBJ2-3; D unresolved. The CDR3 contains 12 residues. The germline V and J ends were trimmed by 3 bases and 6 bases, with 7 bases remaining between them. CDR1 is LNHDA, CDR2 SQIVND, per germline (reference sequence). The DNA for the CDR3 is TGTGCCAGTAGTATGGGTCCCGATACGCAGTATTTT. Its translation is CASSMGPDTQYF.

The CDR3 DNA reads as TGTGCCAGCAGTACGGCGGTAGCTGCTTACGAGCAGTACTTC. Translating it yields CASSTAVAAYEQYF. The V call is TRBV9, the J call TRBJ2-7; unclear D gene. The germline V gene has CDR1 SGDLS and CDR2 YYNGEE. The CDR3 runs to 14 residues. V lost 5 bases and J 4 bases, leaving 16 bases between the germline ends. Drawing the rest from reference TRBV9 and TRBJ2-7, the complete variable domain is DSGVTQTPKHLITATGQRVTLRCSPRSGDLSVYWYQQSLDQGLQFLIQYYNGEERAKGNILERFSAQQFPDLHSELNLSSLELGDSALYFCASSTAVAAYEQYFGPGTRLTVT.